The 18 T cell receptor beta chains below come from one sample, sequenced in a study of early stage breast cancer tumors. Sequenced by immunoSEQ multiplex PCR; TCRdb stores in-frame clones only, minus some. The table includes approximately 39,000 clones, under 80% detected once. What was sequenced was blood. Every receptor here comes from a person between 55 and 70 years old with breast cancer.

This clone was recorded a few times. The chain recombines TRBV27 with TRBJ2-2, with TRBD2 as a possible D gene (6 bases). V was pared by 0 bases and J by 2 bases, with 10 bases between. CDR3 length: 16 residues. Germline V gene lookup returns CDR1 MNHEY and CDR2 SMNVEV (reference sequence). CDR3 sequence: CASSLSDYYNTGELFF. CDR3 DNA: TGTGCCAGCAGTTTATCGGACTATTACAACACCGGGGAGCTGTTTTTT.

The chain employs TRBV27 and TRBJ2-5; 7 bases are a match to TRBD2. Germline V gives CDR1 MNHEY, CDR2 SMNVEV (reference sequence). The CDR3 spans 14 residues. Trimming removed 5 bases from V and 4 bases from J; junction bases left unmatched: 7. CDR3 sequence: CASSGRGLSETQYF. CDR3 nucleotides: TGTGCCAGCAGTGGGAGGGGATTATCAGAGACCCAGTACTTC.

The chain links TRBV7-2 to TRBJ2-1; D gene unclear. Germline-derived CDR1 and CDR2 are SGHTA and FQGNSA. Deletions cut 2 bases from V and 6 bases from J, with 5 bases between. CDR3 length equals 12 residues. In DNA form, the CDR3 reads TGTGCCAGCAGCTTATTACTCAATGAGCAGTTCTTC. Translated: CASSLLLNEQFF.

The J gene is TRBJ2-3, the V gene TRBV6-5; D may match TRBD1 or TRBD2 (7 bases each). Germline V gene sequence: CDR1 MNHEY, CDR2 SVGAGI. This CDR3 comprises 15 residues. V was trimmed by 9 bases and J by 1 base, leaving 17 bases between them. The CDR3 is CASSGGGLRTDTQYF. As DNA, the CDR3 is TGTGCCAGTTCAGGGGGGGGGCTCCGCACAGATACGCAGTATTTT.

This chain links TRBV6-5 with TRBJ1-2; D is unclear. Trimming shortened V by 2 bases and J by 5 bases, and 9 bases separated the two germline ends. The length of the CDR3 is 13 residues. CDR1 MNHEY and CDR2 SVGAGI come from the germline V gene. CDR3 amino acids: CASSYVRGYGYTF. The CDR3 DNA is TGTGCCAGCAGTTACGTACGAGGGTATGGCTACACCTTC.

V and J are TRBV28 and TRBJ1-2, with 8 bases that match TRBD1. Germline-derived CDR1 and CDR2 are MDHEN and SYDVKM. The V and J ends lost 4 bases and 4 bases, in that order; junction bases with no gene match: 5. CDR3 size: 14 residues. The DNA of the CDR3 is TGTGCCAGCAGTTCCTCGGGGACAGGCTATGGCTACACCTTC. It yields the protein CASSSSGTGYGYTF.

The chain combines TRBV14 with TRBJ2-3; D gene uncertain. V lost 0 bases and J lost 5, with 6 bases in between. Germline V lookup: CDR1 SGHDN, CDR2 FVKESK. The CDR3 consists of 13 residues. The CDR3: CASSQDRVDTQYF. The CDR3 DNA reads as TGTGCCAGCAGCCAAGATCGCGTAGATACGCAGTATTTT.

This clone was seen only a few times. V gene TRBV2 combines with J gene TRBJ1-5; D not certain. This CDR3 region has 17 residues. From germline, CDR1 is SNHLY and CDR2 FYNNEI. V dropped 0 bases and J dropped 3 bases, with 15 bases sitting between them. Written as DNA, the CDR3 is TGTGCCAGCAGTGAAGCGCTTAAAGTCTACTACAATCAGCCCCAGCATTTT. Translated, it gives CASSEALKVYYNQPQHF.

V gene TRBV28 combines with J gene TRBJ1-4; 7 positions match TRBD1. There are 15 residues in the CDR3. CDR1 is MDHEN and CDR2 is SYDVKM in the germline V gene. The V gene end was trimmed by 2 bases and the J gene end by 3 bases; junction bases not matched to a gene: 3. The DNA for the CDR3 is TGTGCCAGCAGTTTACGGACAGGAGCTAATGAAAAACTGTTTTTT. It yields the protein CASSLRTGANEKLFF. Combining the CDR3 with reference TRBV28 and TRBJ1-4 gives the whole variable domain DVKVTQSSRYLVKRTGEKVFLECVQDMDHENMFWYRQDPGLGLRLIYFSYDVKMKEKGDIPEGYSVSREKKERFSLILESASTNQTSMYLCASSLRTGANEKLFFGSGTQLSVL.

This chain uses TRBV5-4 with TRBJ2-2; TRBD2 matches 7 bases. Germline CDR1 SGHNT, CDR2 YYREEE (reference sequence). This CDR3 spans 15 amino acids. V trimming: 2 bases; J trimming: 2 bases; junction bases outside the gene matches: 3. CDR3 sequence: CASSFRGLNTGELFF. The CDR3 nucleotides read TGTGCCAGCAGCTTTCGGGGACTAAACACCGGGGAGCTGTTTTTT. Supplemented by reference TRBV5-4 and TRBJ2-2, the full variable domain reads ETGVTQSPTHLIKTRGQQVTLRCSSQSGHNTVSWYQQALGQGPQFIFQYYREEENGRGNFPPRFSGLQFPNYSSELNVNALELDDSALYLCASSFRGLNTGELFFGEGSRLTVL.

The V gene is TRBV27, the J gene TRBJ2-2; tentative D call: TRBD2 (6 bases). Germline lookup yields CDR1 MNHEY and CDR2 SMNVEV (reference sequence). The ends were cut back, 0 bases at V and 7 bases at J, with 9 bases in the middle. CDR3 length equals 14 residues. CDR3 DNA sequence: TGTGCCAGCAGTTTATCGCGGGACCGCGGGGAGCTGTTTTTT. This gives the protein CASSLSRDRGELFF.

Written as DNA, the CDR3 is TGTGCCAGCAGCCAGACAGGGGGCAGTTTTGGCTACACCTTC. It codes for CASSQTGGSFGYTF. The chain employs TRBV28 and TRBJ1-2, with 10 bases matching TRBD1. CDR1 and CDR2 (germline): MDHEN, SYDVKM. CDR3 length: 14 amino acids. With V trimmed by 6 bases and J by 7 bases, 8 bases remained unmatched.

The chain has TRBV13 and TRBJ2-2; 7 bases are a match to TRBD1. CDR1 PRHDT and CDR2 FYEKMQ come from the germline V gene (reference sequence). CDR3 length: 15 residues. With V trimmed by 4 bases and J by 5 bases, 7 bases remained unmatched. CDR3: CASSSGQLGTGELFF. The DNA for the CDR3 is TGTGCCAGCAGCTCGGGACAGCTGGGGACCGGGGAGCTGTTTTTT.

V is TRBV6-6 and J is TRBJ1-4, with D possibly being TRBD1 (5 bases). The ends were cut back, 11 bases at V and 2 bases at J, with 18 bases in the middle. Per the germline V gene, CDR1 is MNHNY and CDR2 is SVGAGI (reference sequence). There are 15 residues in the CDR3. The CDR3 protein is CAASGGEGTNEKLFF. In DNA, the CDR3 is TGTGCCGCCTCGGGGGGGGAGGGCACTAATGAAAAACTGTTTTTT.

The rearrangement uses TRBV27 and TRBJ1-1; TRBD1 is a possible D gene (5 bases). The length of the CDR3 is 14 residues. Germline V gene lookup returns CDR1 MNHEY and CDR2 SMNVEV (reference sequence). V was shortened by 4 bases and J by 0 bases, with 9 bases between the two germline ends. CDR3 in amino acids: CASSSGLLNTEAFF. The DNA for the CDR3 is TGTGCCAGCAGTTCGGGACTCTTGAACACTGAAGCTTTCTTT.

The V call is TRBV7-8, the J call TRBJ1-5; D unclear. Germline V gives CDR1 SGHVS, CDR2 FQNEAQ. Trimming cost V 5 bases and J 0 bases, with 14 bases left between them. This CDR3 contains 16 residues. DNA for the CDR3: TGTGCCAGCAGCCCCGGACTGATATATAGCAATCAGCCCCAGCATTTT. This encodes CASSPGLIYSNQPQHF.

A single count supports this clone. The chain joins TRBV5-1 to TRBJ1-1, with D unresolved. Trimming removed 4 bases from V and 2 bases from J, with 9 bases in between. From germline, CDR1 is SGHRS and CDR2 YFSETQ. This CDR3 region has 13 residues. The CDR3 protein is CASSVDVNTEAFF. Written as DNA, the CDR3 is TGCGCCAGCAGCGTCGACGTTAACACTGAAGCTTTCTTT.

The chain joins TRBV2 to TRBJ2-7; tentative D call: TRBD1 (6 bases). In germline, CDR1 is SNHLY, CDR2 FYNNEI. The CDR3 is 13 amino acids. The V end was cut by 6 bases, the J end by 7 bases, with 16 bases between. For the CDR3, the DNA is TGTGCCAGCAGGCGGCAGGGGCTGGGGGAGCAGTACTTC. Translated, it gives CASRRQGLGEQYF.